This T cell receptor (beta chain) was sequenced during a study of T cell repertoires in cytomegalovirus infection. Study as a whole: Both recently identified HLA-C-restricted and well-studied HLA-B-restricted CMV epitopes were used in the study. General study points: Adding up the frequency of public TCR beta families identified people who carried CMV plus the relevant HLA.

V was shortened by 4 bases and J by 0 bases, with 12 bases between the two germline ends. The CDR3 has 15 residues. Germline assignment: CDR1 MNHNY and CDR2 SVGAGI (reference sequence). Concerning this clonotype itself: Its specificity is not known.

TCRdb analysed the reads with MiXCR anew, one entry per CDR3 protein. Of about 340,000 distinct CDR3 sequences in the sample, roughly 29% were seen once. This chain links TRBV6-6 with TRBJ1-1; D ambiguous. The sequence came from a human donor in good health (CMV status not recorded). Some clones in this sample may be carry-over from other donors' samples. The specimen comprised cultured PBMCs, sampled from culture after CMV antigen stimulation. The CDR3 nucleotides read TGTGCCAGCAGTTTGACTGATGGAATGAACACTGAAGCTTTCTTT. It encodes CASSLTDGMNTEAFF.